The T cell receptor beta chain under discussion was sequenced for a study of OX40 agonist ivuxolimab in advanced cancers. Findings and caveats of the study: Undetermined was the antigen specificity of the expanded peripheral T cells.

Assay: immunoSEQ multiplex PCR; the TCRdb copy retains only in-frame clones and omits some. The table lists tens of thousands of clones, under 90% of them singletons. Germline V gives CDR1 SEHNR, CDR2 FQNEAQ (reference sequence). The CDR3 has 13 amino acids. Note on this clone: The antigen remains unidentified.

Sequencing was performed on CD4+ or CD8+ T cells sorted from blood, taken in a trial of the OX40 agonist ivuxolimab. J is TRBJ2-5 and V is TRBV7-9, with 9 positions matching TRBD1. With the DNA end fitting TRBJ2-7 better, the J assignment may be wrong. This sequence originates from an adult with an advanced solid tumor such as melanoma, head and neck, liver or kidney cancer. CDR3 in DNA: TGTGCCAGCAGGGGACAGGGTTCCTACGAGCAGTACTTC. Protein product: CASRGQGSYEQYF.